These 29 T cell receptor beta chains originate from one sample sequenced in a study of early T cells in non-severe SARS-CoV-2 infection. One entry per CDR3 protein results from TCRdb running MiXCR on the 5' RACE reads. The sample consists of roughly 43,000 distinct CDR3 sequences, 5.4% of them appearing once. The sample was whole blood, taken at baseline. These receptors all stem from an adult who was a healthcare worker with PCR-confirmed SARS-CoV-2 infection or an uninfected control (not recorded which).

The V call is TRBV29-1, the J call TRBJ2-3; D perhaps matches TRBD2 (6 bases). Germline loops: CDR1 SQVTM, CDR2 ANQGSEA. CDR3 size: 15 residues. V shed 7 bases and J shed 0 bases, with 17 bases lying between them. CDR3 protein: CSAGRLATSTDTQYF. As DNA, the CDR3 is TGCAGCGCCGGAAGGCTAGCGACTAGCACAGATACGCAGTATTTT.

This clonotype was counted a few times. The chain joins TRBV4-1 to TRBJ1-1; D is undetermined. Looked up from germline, CDR1 is MGHRA and CDR2 is YSYEKL. V was pared by 5 bases and J by 0 bases, with 10 bases between. CDR3 length: 14 amino acids. In nucleotides, the CDR3 is TGCGCCAGCAGCGGGCGGACGGTGAACACTGAAGCTTTCTTT. Translated, it gives CASSGRTVNTEAFF.

This clonotype showed up many times. V and J are TRBV27 and TRBJ1-2; D is ambiguous. The CDR3 has 13 residues. V lost 4 bases and J 5 bases, leaving 11 bases between the germline ends. Germline lookup yields CDR1 MNHEY and CDR2 SMNVEV (reference sequence). CDR3 in amino acids: CASSSTVLYGYTF. Here the CDR3 DNA reads TGTGCCAGCAGTTCAACGGTACTGTATGGCTACACCTTC.

In its sample, this clonotype was seen many times. The chain couples TRBV6-2 or TRBV6-3 to TRBJ1-1; D perhaps matches TRBD1 (5 bases). This CDR3 is built from 13 residues. CDR1 is MNHEY, CDR2 SVGEGT, per germline. Trimming took 0 bases from V and 8 from J, leaving 10 bases between them. CDR3 in amino acids: CASSYSRAGEAFF. For the CDR3, the DNA is TGTGCCAGCAGTTACTCGAGGGCAGGGGAAGCTTTCTTT.

This clonotype has only a few counts. This rearrangement joins TRBV29-1 to TRBJ2-1, with D possibly being TRBD2 (6 bases). V was cut by 5 bases and J by 4 bases, with 9 bases left in between. The CDR3 contains 12 residues. CDR1 SQVTM and CDR2 ANQGSEA come from the germline V gene. The CDR3 loop is CSVWDLYNEQFF. The CDR3 DNA reads as TGCAGCGTTTGGGACTTATACAATGAGCAGTTCTTC.

CDR3 region: CASSPSRGTAQETQYF. The CDR3 DNA follows: TGTGCCAGCTCACCTTCTAGGGGGACGGCACAAGAGACCCAGTACTTC. The chain employs TRBV18 and TRBJ2-5; possible D gene TRBD1, 6 bases. V was cut by 3 bases and J by 2 bases, with 16 bases left in between. The CDR3 is 16 amino acids. Per the germline V gene, CDR1 is KGHSH and CDR2 is LQKENI.

This clonotype was seen many times. V gene TRBV29-1 combines with J gene TRBJ2-2; possible D gene TRBD2, 6 bases. The germline V gene has CDR1 SQVTM and CDR2 ANQGSEA. Between the trimmed V and J ends, which lost 4 bases and 3 bases, there was a span of 12 bases. There are 14 residues in the CDR3. The CDR3 sequence: CSVVPEGHTGELFF. Written as DNA, the CDR3 is TGCAGCGTTGTGCCGGAGGGGCACACCGGGGAGCTGTTTTTT.

This clonotype was counted ten times or more. Germline is not matched at one junction end, which may reflect a read error. J is TRBJ2-7 and V is TRBV7-7; 8 nucleotides align to TRBD1. Per the germline V gene, CDR1 is SSHAT and CDR2 is FNYEAQ (reference sequence). This CDR3 has 15 residues. DNA of the CDR3: TGTGCTAGCAGCTCTGGGACAGGTACTTCCTACGAGCAGTACTTC. Translating it yields CASSSGTGTSYEQYF.

This chain links TRBV20-1 with TRBJ2-7; TRBD2 agrees at 11 bases. Germline CDR1 and CDR2: DFQATT and SNEGSKA (reference sequence). The CDR3 sequence is 15 residues long. Trimming took 5 bases from V and 5 from J; bases not matched to a gene: 11. CDR3 sequence reads: CSARGLAGSLDEQYF. The DNA of the CDR3 is TGCAGTGCTCGAGGACTAGCGGGTTCCCTCGACGAGCAGTACTTC.

This clonotype was counted at least ten times. The CDR3 here is CATSRDRGTGELFF. The CDR3 DNA follows: TGTGCCACCTCCCGGGACAGGGGCACCGGGGAGCTGTTTTTT. The V gene is TRBV15, the J gene TRBJ2-2; 10 bases map to TRBD1. The CDR3 runs to 14 residues. The trim removed 8 bases at V and 4 bases at J, leaving 4 bases unmatched. From germline, CDR1 is LNHNV and CDR2 YYDKDF (reference sequence).

This clonotype was observed at least ten times. The V and J genes are TRBV29-1 and TRBJ2-7; 11 nucleotides align to TRBD1. Looked up from germline, CDR1 is SQVTM and CDR2 is ANQGSEA. Germline trimming cut 1 base from V and 2 bases from J; bases unmatched to any gene: 10. The CDR3 covers 17 residues. Here the CDR3 DNA reads TGCAGCGTTGAAGGGTCGAAGGGACAGGGGGTTGCCTACGAGCAGTACTTC. Translated: CSVEGSKGQGVAYEQYF.

The chain carries TRBV19 and TRBJ2-2; D is undetermined. This CDR3 spans 13 amino acids. The germline gives CDR1 LNHDA, CDR2 SQIVND (reference sequence). Trimming removed 3 bases at V and 1 base at J, with 3 bases between. The CDR3 reads CASSIQNTGELFF. The CDR3 region has the DNA TGTGCCAGTAGTATTCAGAACACCGGGGAGCTGTTTTTT.

This clonotype came up many times. V is TRBV10-3 and J is TRBJ2-7; D possibly corresponds to TRBD2 (5 bases). Germline V gene sequence: CDR1 ENHRY, CDR2 SYGVKD. The CDR3 contains 14 residues. V lost 6 bases to trimming and J lost 6 bases, with 18 bases between them. The CDR3 bases are TGTGCCATCAGAGGGAGTCAGTTATCGTCCGAGCAGTACTTC. Amino acids: CAIRGSQLSSEQYF.

At least ten counts were recorded for this clonotype. CDR3 region: CAITGGTRNEQFF. The CDR3 nucleotides are TGTGCCATCACCGGCGGGACTCGCAATGAGCAGTTCTTC. The chain couples TRBV10-3 to TRBJ2-1; D is possibly TRBD2 (6 bases). Trimming left V 7 bases short and J 6 bases short, with 13 bases between. The CDR3 has 13 amino acids. Looked up from germline, CDR1 is ENHRY and CDR2 is SYGVKD.

About this clonotype itself: Being one base from a much bigger clone, this may be a read error. The rearrangement uses TRBV5-4 and TRBJ2-3, with a possible D match to TRBD2 (5 bases). This CDR3 is built from 14 residues. Germline CDR1 reads SGHNT; CDR2 reads YYREEE (reference sequence). DNA for the CDR3: TGTGCCAGCAGCCCAGGACTCAGCACAGAAACGCAGTATTTT. Its translation: CASSPGLSTETQYF.

This clonotype occurred many times. The V gene is TRBV29-1, the J gene TRBJ2-7; 9 bases align to TRBD2. With 4 bases clipped from V and 9 bases from J, the junction kept 10 bases outside the gene matches. The CDR3 is made up of 13 amino acids. Germline CDR1 is SQVTM and CDR2 is ANQGSEA. CDR3 sequence reads: CSVASGGPGSQYF. CDR3 sequence (DNA): TGCAGCGTTGCGAGCGGGGGGCCAGGGTCGCAGTACTTC.

This clonotype was recorded many times. V usage is TRBV15 and J usage is TRBJ2-5; D call uncertain. The CDR3 is made up of 14 amino acids. Trimming removed 9 bases from V and 0 bases from J, with 14 bases in between. Germline V gene sequence: CDR1 LNHNV, CDR2 YYDKDF (reference sequence). The CDR3 here is CATKGSGYQETQYF. CDR3 sequence (DNA): TGTGCCACAAAAGGTTCCGGGTACCAAGAGACCCAGTACTTC.

The chain uses TRBV11-3 and TRBJ2-2; possible D gene TRBD2, 5 bases. V was cut by 4 bases and J by 8 bases, with 8 bases left in between. The germline V gene has CDR1 SGHNT and CDR2 YENEEA. The CDR3 contains 12 residues. The CDR3 here is CASSSRGGELFF. The CDR3 region has the DNA TGTGCCAGCAGCTCACGCGGGGGGGAGCTGTTTTTT.

About this clonotype: This may stem from a read error, because a much larger clone lies one nucleotide away. The gene calls are TRBV5-4 and TRBJ2-7; 14 bases align to TRBD2. Germline V gene data show CDR1 as SGHNT and CDR2 as YYREEE (reference sequence). This CDR3 is 15 amino acids long. In DNA form, the CDR3 reads TGTACCAGCAGCCTACCGGGACTAGCGGGAGCCGAGCAGTACTTC. This gives the protein CTSSLPGLAGAEQYF.

This clonotype has a count of ten or more. The J gene is TRBJ2-7, the V gene TRBV4-1; TRBD2 agrees at 9 bases. Germline V lookup: CDR1 MGHRA, CDR2 YSYEKL. The CDR3 sequence is 14 residues long. V shed 5 bases and J 5 bases; nucleotides not matched to a gene: 7. CDR3 in amino acids: CASSGAGGRDEQYF. Here the CDR3 DNA reads TGCGCCAGCAGCGGAGCGGGGGGCAGGGACGAGCAGTACTTC.

This clonotype was seen repeatedly, ten times or more. Written as DNA, the CDR3 is TGTGCCAGCAGCTTAGCTGGAGTTAAGCAGTTCTTC. As protein: CASSLAGVKQFF. The chain joins TRBV7-8 to TRBJ2-1; no firm D call. Germline V gene lookup returns CDR1 SGHVS and CDR2 FQNEAQ. This CDR3 is built from 12 residues. Deletions cut 0 bases from V and 11 bases from J, with 8 bases between.

A few counts support this clonotype. The CDR3 protein is CAWSVRLAGRGSEQYF. CDR3 DNA sequence: TGTGCCTGGAGTGTACGTCTAGCGGGACGGGGGAGCGAGCAGTACTTC. The V and J genes are TRBV30 and TRBJ2-7, with 9 bases lining up with TRBD2. Per the germline V gene, CDR1 is GTSNPN and CDR2 is SVGIG (reference sequence). This CDR3 spans 16 amino acids. V was clipped by 0 bases and J by 6 bases; unmatched bases: 12. The full variable domain, its missing parts supplied by reference TRBV30 and TRBJ2-7, is SQTIHQWPATLVQPVGSPLSLECTVEGTSNPNLYWYRQAAGRGLQLLFYSVGIGQISSEVPQNLSASRPQDRQFILSSKKLLLSDSGFYLCAWSVRLAGRGSEQYFGPGTRLTVT.

The sample holds a few counts of this clonotype. The V and J genes are TRBV5-1 and TRBJ2-7; a possible D gene is TRBD1 (6 bases). Germline loops: CDR1 SGHRS, CDR2 YFSETQ. V was trimmed by 0 bases and J by 6 bases, leaving 10 bases between them. The CDR3 has 13 residues. The chain's CDR3 is CASSLVVRGEQYF. The CDR3, as DNA: TGCGCCAGCAGCTTGGTAGTCAGGGGCGAGCAGTACTTC.

The table lists this clonotype with many counts. The V gene is TRBV12-3 or TRBV12-4, the J gene TRBJ1-3, with 7 bases that match TRBD1. This CDR3 spans 14 amino acids. Unmatched junction bases numbered 7, after V lost 7 bases and J lost 4 bases. The CDR3: CASTGDSEGNTIYF. In nucleotides, the CDR3 is TGTGCCAGCACCGGGGACAGTGAAGGAAACACCATATATTTT.

This clonotype came up a few times. The V call is TRBV20-1, the J call TRBJ2-7; TRBD1 aligns across 8 bases. The CDR3 covers 15 residues. In germline, CDR1 is DFQATT, CDR2 SNEGSKA (reference sequence). V dropped 1 base and J dropped 2; count of bases not matched to a gene: 7. CDR3 loop: CSARGPGQETYEQYF. The DNA of the CDR3 is TGCAGTGCTAGAGGACCGGGACAGGAGACCTACGAGCAGTACTTC.

The chain joins TRBV28 to TRBJ2-3; no clear D. Germline CDR1 reads MDHEN; CDR2 reads SYDVKM. The CDR3 sequence is 12 residues long. V gave up 6 bases and J gave up 0 bases, with 4 bases separating them. The CDR3, as DNA: TGTGCCAGCAGCGTTAGCACAGATACGCAGTATTTT. Protein: CASSVSTDTQYF.

This clonotype was counted a few times. This chain connects TRBV18 to TRBJ1-1; a possible D gene is TRBD1 (5 bases). CDR3 length: 13 residues. Germline assignment: CDR1 KGHSH and CDR2 LQKENI. Deletions cut 4 bases from V and 2 bases from J, with 8 bases between. CDR3 residues: CASSQGQNTEAFF. The CDR3 region has the DNA TGTGCCAGCTCACAGGGGCAAAACACTGAAGCTTTCTTT.

This clonotype was observed at least ten times. The rearrangement links TRBV4-2 to TRBJ2-7; TRBD1 aligns across 10 bases. V lost 1 base, J lost 4 bases, and 1 base stayed unmatched. CDR1 is LGHNA and CDR2 is YNFKEQ in the germline V gene. The CDR3 is 14 amino acids. CDR3 sequence: CASSQGGQGYEQYF. For the CDR3, the DNA is TGTGCCAGCAGCCAAGGGGGACAGGGGTACGAGCAGTACTTC.

This clonotype was detected a few times. The chain couples TRBV10-3 to TRBJ2-7; the D is unclear. Trimming took 4 bases from V and 5 from J, leaving 15 bases between them. Germline V lookup: CDR1 ENHRY, CDR2 SYGVKD. This CDR3 spans 14 amino acids. CDR3 loop: CAISGRAILDEQYF. The CDR3 DNA sequence: TGTGCCATCAGTGGTCGGGCTATCCTTGACGAGCAGTACTTC.